The source of this TCR beta chain is a study of T cells in Graves' hyperthyroidism and ophthalmopathy. The V end was cut by 6 bases, the J end by 2 bases, with 7 bases between. Germline V lookup: CDR1 WSHSY, CDR2 SAAADI. The CDR3 has 12 residues. Inclusion characteristics of ophthalmopathy patients comprised a Clinical Activity Score of at least 3, a NOSPECS grade of at least 4, and duration under 3 months. Isolation of PBMCs was performed on 8.5 to 10 ml fresh peripheral blood. The CDR3 regions of TCR beta were amplified from RNA transcripts. The TCR CDR3 first-round RT-PCR relied on the HTBI primer set. TCRdb reprocessed the multiplex PCR reads via MiXCR and lists one record per CDR3 protein. The sample carries approximately 530,000 distinct CDR3 sequences, just under 20% recorded once. This clonotype was recorded a few times.

This clonotype was sampled from a man aged 35 to 55 with Graves' ophthalmopathy. This chain connects TRBV10-2 to TRBJ2-5; D gene unclear. Sequencing used blood. The CDR3 DNA reads as TGCGCCAGCAGCGACTCTCAAGAGACCCAGTACTTC. Amino acids: CASSDSQETQYF.